Detailed here is one T cell receptor (beta chain). Its target is not known. Naive-designated CD8 cells lacked CD45RO, were positively enriched for CCR7, and omitted terminally differentiated effector memory CD45RA+ cells. Recent vaccinations or acute infections were absent in the healthy HIV-negative adult donors. Profiling relied on immunoSEQ multiplex PCR, and the TCRdb table lists in-frame clones only, not all of them. The sample contains more than 600,000 clones, 92% of which appear only once. The V gene's germline CDR1 is MDHEN and CDR2 SYDVKM. The CDR3 is 13 amino acids. V dropped 7 bases and J dropped 4; count of bases not matched to a gene: 7. These data come from a study of shared clonotypes between healthy human individuals. Study-wide results and limits: Memory subsets generally showed smaller estimated richness than naive subsets did. Some naive CD4 clonotypes, roughly 4.8%, turned up in common across several donors. Clonotype sharing among donors was expected to depend on sequencing depth.

The chain combines TRBV28 with TRBJ2-7; 7 bases are shared with TRBD1. The clonotype originates from a man between 25 and 39 years old in good health. The material sequenced was naive CD8+ T cells sorted from blood. The CDR3 region has the DNA TGTGCCAGCATAGAAACAGGGGCATACGAGCAGTACTTC. This encodes CASIETGAYEQYF. Filled out from reference TRBV28 and TRBJ2-7, the complete variable domain reads DVKVTQSSRYLVKRTGEKVFLECVQDMDHENMFWYRQDPGLGLRLIYFSYDVKMKEKGDIPEGYSVSREKKERFSLILESASTNQTSMYLCASIETGAYEQYFGPGTRLTVT.